This T cell receptor beta chain originates from a study of OX40 agonist ivuxolimab in advanced cancers. TCRdb's table, derived via immunoSEQ multiplex PCR, lists solely in-frame clones and lacks some. The sample lists 65,000 to 80,000 clones; around 86% were seen once. The ends were cut back, 2 bases at V and 3 bases at J, with 8 bases in the middle. Germline CDR1 and CDR2: MDHEN and SYDVKM. The CDR3 covers 13 residues. Of note for this clone: Antigen: not known.

Study-level points and caveats: Low clonal expansion, among the lowest seen, marked partial responders at 0.1-3.0 mg/kg. Averaging showed that CD8+ T cells had more expanded clones than CD4+ did.

The sequencing used CD4+ or CD8+ T cells sorted from blood, collected in a trial of the OX40 agonist ivuxolimab. The rearrangement uses TRBV28 and TRBJ2-7; D gene ambiguous. This receptor was identified in an adult with an advanced solid tumor such as melanoma, head and neck, liver or kidney cancer. DNA of the CDR3: TGTGCCAGCAGTTTAAACAGACGCTACGAGCAGTACTTC. As protein: CASSLNRRYEQYF.